The rows below give T cell receptor beta chains drawn from one sample of a study of OX40 agonist ivuxolimab in advanced cancers. TCRdb's copy holds only in-frame clones and misses some; the assay was immunoSEQ multiplex PCR. The sample gives roughly 61,000 clones, over 70% of which show up once; 3% to 3.5% is in the top ten. This specimen consisted of CD4+ or CD8+ T cells sorted from blood, obtained in a trial of the OX40 agonist ivuxolimab. Every receptor here comes from an adult with an advanced solid tumor such as melanoma, head and neck, liver or kidney cancer. Each CDR3 is given with its conserved first and last residue. The order of the fields is V gene, CDR3 length, D gene, clone size, J gene, CDR3 protein, CDR3 DNA. A D gene is named only where the DNA matches it firmly. Clone size, where shown, is once, few, many, or a class for clones that have expanded.

V: TRBV4-1; length: 15; D: TRBD1; size: .; J: TRBJ1-3; CDR3: CASSQGTGPTSRIYF; DNA: TGCGCCAGCAGCCAAGGGACAGGGCCCACATCCAGAATATATTTT
V: TRBV16; length: 14; D: .; size: few; J: TRBJ1-5; CDR3: CASSHERSNQPQHF; DNA: TGTGCCAGCAGCCACGAGCGTTCAAATCAGCCCCAGCATTTT
V: TRBV7-2; length: 15; D: .; size: .; J: TRBJ1-1; CDR3: CASSLDPGYGTEAFF; DNA: TGTGCCAGCAGCTTAGATCCGGGGTACGGAACTGAAGCTTTCTTT
V: TRBV28; length: 15; D: TRBD1; size: once; J: TRBJ2-5; CDR3: CASSSGQGARETQYF; DNA: TGTGCCAGCAGTTCGGGACAGGGGGCACGAGAGACCCAGTACTTC
V: TRBV19; length: 14; D: .; size: few; J: TRBJ1-2; CDR3: CASSPPGRPYGYTF; DNA: TGTGCCAGTAGTCCCCCCGGACGGCCGTATGGCTACACCTTC
V: TRBV19; length: 13; D: TRBD1; size: .; J: TRBJ2-5; CDR3: CASRQGNGETQYF; DNA: TGTGCCAGTAGACAGGGGAATGGGGAGACCCAGTACTTC
V: TRBV5-1; length: 15; D: TRBD2; size: .; J: TRBJ2-2; CDR3: CASKLTSENTGELFF; DNA: TGCGCCAGCAAACTGACTAGCGAGAACACCGGGGAGCTGTTTTTT
V: TRBV6-5; length: 15; D: .; size: .; J: TRBJ2-7; CDR3: CASRRMRDPSYEQYF; DNA: TGTGCCAGCCGACGGATGCGGGACCCCAGCTACGAGCAGTACTTC
V: TRBV9; length: 11; D: .; size: .; J: TRBJ2-1; CDR3: CASSVGFEQFF; DNA: TGTGCCAGCAGCGTAGGGTTTGAGCAGTTCTTC
V: TRBV25-1; length: 14; D: .; size: .; J: TRBJ2-5; CDR3: CASSEYSPKETQYF; DNA: TGTGCCAGCAGTGAATATTCCCCCAAGGAGACCCAGTACTTC
V: TRBV5-4; length: 12; D: .; size: .; J: TRBJ1-2; CDR3: CASSQTQLGYTF; DNA: TGTGCCAGCAGTCAGACCCAATTGGGGTACACCTTC
V: TRBV12-2; length: 18; D: .; size: .; J: TRBJ1-5; CDR3: CASRFIRFQETSNQPQHF; DNA: TGTGCAAGTCGCTTCATCAGGTTTCAGGAGACTAGCAATCAGCCCCAGCATTTT
V: TRBV30; length: 13; D: .; size: .; J: TRBJ2-7; CDR3: CAWSPGEDREQYF; DNA: TGTGCCTGGAGTCCAGGGGAGGACCGCGAGCAGTACTTC
V: TRBV28; length: 13; D: .; size: .; J: TRBJ2-3; CDR3: CASSPLDTDTQYF; DNA: TGTGCCAGCAGTCCGCTCGACACAGATACGCAGTATTTT
V: TRBV5-6; length: 14; D: .; size: .; J: TRBJ1-1; CDR3: CASSFVPMNTEAFF; DNA: TGTGCCAGCAGCTTCGTTCCCATGAACACTGAAGCTTTCTTT
V: TRBV11-2; length: 14; D: TRBD1; size: .; J: TRBJ2-5; CDR3: CASSRIGTGETQYF; DNA: TGTGCCAGCAGCCGTATAGGGACAGGAGAGACCCAGTACTTC
V: TRBV25-1; length: 15; D: .; size: .; J: TRBJ1-2; CDR3: CASSDFWGWSYGYTF; DNA: TGTGCCAGCAGTGATTTTTGGGGTTGGAGCTATGGCTACACCTTC
V: TRBV19; length: 15; D: .; size: .; J: TRBJ2-7; CDR3: CASSITAEEAYEQYF; DNA: TGTGCCAGTAGTATAACAGCGGAGGAGGCCTACGAGCAGTACTTC
V: TRBV11-3; length: 14; D: .; size: .; J: TRBJ1-6; CDR3: CASSFDSFGSPLHF; DNA: TGTGCCAGCAGCTTCGACAGTTTCGGTTCACCCCTCCACTTT
V: TRBV28; length: 16; D: .; size: once; J: TRBJ2-1; CDR3: CASSLFSWPKREEQFF; DNA: TGTGCCAGCAGTTTATTCAGCTGGCCCAAACGGGAGGAGCAGTTCTTC
V: TRBV5-1; length: 17; D: .; size: .; J: TRBJ2-1; CDR3: CASSAVPWGASYNEQFF; DNA: TGCGCCAGCTCCGCAGTTCCGTGGGGGGCTTCCTACAATGAGCAGTTCTTC
V: TRBV10-2; length: 13; D: TRBD2; size: .; J: TRBJ2-3; CDR3: CASRLAGTDTQYF; DNA: TGCGCCAGCAGACTAGCGGGGACAGATACGCAGTATTTT
V: TRBV11-2; length: 14; D: TRBD1; size: .; J: TRBJ2-6; CDR3: CASSPGQRANVLTF; DNA: TGTGCCAGCAGCCCGGGACAGCGGGCCAACGTCCTGACTTTC
V: TRBV18; length: 13; D: .; size: .; J: TRBJ2-5; CDR3: CASSQRDQETQYF; DNA: TGTGCCAGCTCCCAGCGAGACCAAGAGACCCAGTACTTC
V: TRBV9; length: 15; D: .; size: .; J: TRBJ1-3; CDR3: CASSATASSGNTIYF; DNA: TGTGCCAGCAGCGCAACAGCAAGCTCTGGAAACACCATATATTTT
V: TRBV6-6; length: 14; D: TRBD1; size: .; J: TRBJ2-1; CDR3: CASRIPGQGNEQFF; DNA: TGTGCCAGCAGGATCCCGGGACAGGGGAATGAGCAGTTCTTC
V: TRBV19; length: 12; D: .; size: once; J: TRBJ2-1; CDR3: CASSIQGQGKFF; DNA: TGTGCCAGTAGTATACAGGGCCAGGGAAAGTTCTTC
V: TRBV28; length: 14; D: TRBD2; size: .; J: TRBJ2-7; CDR3: CASSLAGVMNEQYF; DNA: TGTGCCAGCAGCCTAGCGGGAGTTATGAACGAGCAGTACTTC
V: TRBV28; length: 14; D: TRBD1; size: few; J: TRBJ2-7; CDR3: CASSYTGGGYEQYF; DNA: TGTGCCAGCAGTTATACAGGGGGAGGCTACGAGCAGTACTTC